This T cell receptor (beta chain) was captured by sequencing in a study of blood T cell repertoires in COVID-19. Original handling: From reference gene primer amplification, estimates of nucleated cell counts were derived. Sequencing was performed with immunoSEQ multiplex PCR; in TCRdb, only in-frame clones are kept and a portion is missing. V and J calls and clone size are copied from that table; D and trimming were computed from the DNA. In the table there are about 180,000 clones, roughly 83% of which are singletons. Residents of about two dozen US areas, aged about 18 to 95 years, made up the participants. All recovered Cohort 3 donors got two negative PCRs, got clearance, or saw symptom resolution. The V and J ends lost 5 bases and 6 bases respectively, with 14 bases between them. CDR1 and CDR2 from the germline V gene are MDHEN and SYDVKM. The CDR3 runs 14 residues.

This sequence originates from a woman aged 25-40 years who had recovered from COVID-19. The chain has TRBV28 and TRBJ1-5; the D gene is possibly TRBD1 (5 bases). The sequenced sample was PBMCs or T cells enriched from blood (not recorded which). The CDR3 is CASSPGGLIQPQHF. The CDR3 coding sequence is TGTGCCAGCAGTCCCGGGGGTTTAATTCAGCCCCAGCATTTT. Supplemented by reference TRBV28 and TRBJ1-5, the full variable domain reads DVKVTQSSRYLVKRTGEKVFLECVQDMDHENMFWYRQDPGLGLRLIYFSYDVKMKEKGDIPEGYSVSREKKERFSLILESASTNQTSMYLCASSPGGLIQPQHFGDGTRLSIL.